Shown below are 7 T cell receptor beta chains from a single sample sequenced in a study of blood T cell repertoires in COVID-19 (dated by TCRdb to the early 2020s). Libraries were built with the immunoSEQ multiplex PCR assay. TCRdb's version of the immuneACCESS table is confined to in-frame rearrangements and falls short of the full clone set. An unresolved V gene accounts for under half of the shortfall where checked; the remainder is of unknown origin. The sample table holds around 400,000 clones, of which roughly 87% were seen once. The top ten clones comprise roughly 5.1% of the sample. The specimen was PBMCs or T cells enriched from blood (not recorded which). The source of these receptors is a woman in her forties or fifties who had recovered from COVID-19.

The rearrangement links TRBV9 to TRBJ2-7; 9 nucleotides match TRBD2. In germline, CDR1 is SGDLS, CDR2 YYNGEE. The V segment lost 4 bases and the J segment 5 bases; nucleotides outside the gene matches: 10. The CDR3 extends over 15 amino acids. The CDR3 protein is CASSPKVAGVDEQYF. The CDR3 DNA reads TGTGCCAGCAGCCCGAAGGTAGCGGGAGTCGACGAGCAGTACTTC.

This clone was seen just once. This chain uses TRBV18 with TRBJ2-1; 7 bases are a match to TRBD1. Per germline, CDR1 KGHSH and CDR2 LQKENI. Germline trimming cut 2 bases from V and 3 bases from J; bases unmatched to any gene: 4. The CDR3 has 15 amino acids. CDR3 DNA sequence: TGTGCCAGCTCACCATCCCGACAGGGCTACAATGAGCAGTTCTTC. Translation: CASSPSRQGYNEQFF.

V usage is TRBV7-9 and J usage is TRBJ2-7, with a tentative D call TRBD1 (6 bases). The CDR3 is 13 residues long. V lost 4 bases and J 6 bases, leaving 13 bases between the germline ends. Per germline, CDR1 SEHNR and CDR2 FQNEAQ (reference sequence). CDR3 amino acids: CASSYITGSEQYF. The CDR3 DNA sequence: TGTGCCAGCAGCTACATTACAGGGAGCGAGCAGTACTTC.

V is TRBV27 and J is TRBJ1-1, with 7 bases aligning to TRBD1. This CDR3 is built from 13 residues. CDR1 is MNHEY, CDR2 SMNVEV, per germline (reference sequence). The junction had 2 bases not matched to a gene; V was cut back by 0 bases and J by 7 bases. The CDR3 coding sequence is TGTGCCAGCAGTTTATCGGGACAGTTTGAAGCTTTCTTT. It yields the protein CASSLSGQFEAFF.

The rearrangement joins TRBV27 to TRBJ1-5, with a weak D call TRBD1 (6 bases). The V gene's germline CDR1 is MNHEY and CDR2 SMNVEV (reference sequence). There are 15 residues in the CDR3. V lost 8 bases and J lost 6, with 20 bases in between. For the CDR3, the DNA is TGTGCCAGCTCAATCAGGGGTATTCTCGGTCAGCCCCAGCATTTT. This encodes CASSIRGILGQPQHF.

The chain employs TRBV11-3 and TRBJ2-1; tentatively, D is TRBD1 (6 bases). CDR3 length: 14 residues. V was cut by 5 bases and J by 7 bases, with 15 bases left in between. Germline V gives CDR1 SGHNT, CDR2 YENEEA. The CDR3 nucleotides read TGTGCCAGCAGCCCCCGGGACAAAGCAAATGAGCAGTTCTTC. Translating gives CASSPRDKANEQFF.

The rearrangement uses TRBV6-5 and TRBJ1-2; unclear D gene. CDR3 length: 13 residues. Deletions cut 6 bases from V and 4 bases from J, with 12 bases between. CDR1 MNHEY and CDR2 SVGAGI come from the germline V gene. The CDR3 sequence: CASSRDTRYGYTF. CDR3 bases: TGTGCCAGCAGCCGAGACACACGCTATGGCTACACCTTC.